This is a list of T cell receptor beta chains from one sample in a study of T-cell memory formation after mild COVID-19. TCRdb reprocessed the 5' RACE reads via MiXCR and lists one record per CDR3 protein. The sample holds 100,000 to 130,000 distinct CDR3 sequences, 13% to 15% seen once. The sample was PBMCs or a T cell subset sorted from them (not recorded which). The receptors shown here come from a man between 18 and 29 years old who had mild COVID-19 (a few samples of this study predate the infection). Cell type and time point are not known. The CDR3 runs from the conserved cysteine through the conserved F or W. Each record gives: CDR3 protein, CDR3 DNA, D gene, J gene, clone size, V gene, CDR3 length. The D gene is left open where the match is weak. Clone size is given for some rows only: seen once, a few or many times, or a class if the clone is expanded.

CDR3: CASSMGLAGDNEQFF
DNA: TGCGCCAGCAGCATGGGACTAGCGGGGGACAATGAGCAGTTCTTC
D: TRBD2
J: TRBJ2-1
size: few
V: TRBV5-1
length: 15

CDR3: CASSLGQNTDTQYF
DNA: TGTGCCAGCAGCTTAGGGCAAAACACAGATACGCAGTATTTT
D: -
J: TRBJ2-3
size: few
V: TRBV7-2
length: 14

CDR3: CASSFGRENSPLHF
DNA: TGTGCCAGCAGTTTCGGCAGGGAAAATTCACCCCTCCACTTT
D: -
J: TRBJ1-6
size: -
V: TRBV6-2/TRBV6-3
length: 14

CDR3: CASSPTTEANYGYTF
DNA: TGCGCCAGCAGCCCGACAACCGAAGCCAACTATGGCTACACCTTC
D: -
J: TRBJ1-2
size: -
V: TRBV4-1
length: 15

CDR3: CASSAPGTGQEAQYF
DNA: TGTGCCAGCAGCGCCCCCGGGACAGGGCAAGAGGCCCAGTACTTC
D: TRBD1
J: TRBJ2-5
size: -
V: TRBV5-5
length: 15

CDR3: CASSIGGGTEAFF
DNA: TGTGCCAGTAGTATTGGGGGAGGGACTGAAGCTTTCTTT
D: -
J: TRBJ1-1
size: few
V: TRBV19
length: 13

CDR3: CASSFPDPTEF
DNA: TGTGCCAGCAGTTTCCCGGACCCGACTGAGTTT
D: -
J: TRBJ1-4
size: few
V: TRBV6-2/TRBV6-3
length: 11

CDR3: CASSSERRKLFF
DNA: TGTGCCAGCAGTTCGGAACGGAGAAAACTGTTTTTT
D: -
J: TRBJ1-4
size: few
V: TRBV12-3/TRBV12-4
length: 12

CDR3: CASSQSQGGGADTQYF
DNA: TGTGCCAGCAGCCAGTCACAGGGTGGTGGCGCAGATACGCAGTATTTT
D: -
J: TRBJ2-3
size: few
V: TRBV3-1
length: 16

CDR3: CASSYIEMNTEAFF
DNA: TGTGCCAGCAGTTACATCGAGATGAACACTGAAGCTTTCTTT
D: -
J: TRBJ1-1
size: few
V: TRBV6-5
length: 14

CDR3: CASSLRRVMNTEAFF
DNA: TGTGCCAGCAGCTTACGCCGAGTTATGAACACTGAAGCTTTCTTT
D: -
J: TRBJ1-1
size: -
V: TRBV7-3
length: 15

CDR3: CASSPTWTSGAYEQYF
DNA: TGTGCCAGCAGCCCAACCTGGACTAGCGGTGCCTACGAGCAGTACTTC
D: TRBD2
J: TRBJ2-7
size: few
V: TRBV7-9
length: 16

CDR3: CASSLGHVEQYF
DNA: TGTGCCAGCAGCCTGGGACACGTCGAGCAGTACTTC
D: -
J: TRBJ2-7
size: few
V: TRBV7-9
length: 12

CDR3: CASSRDRDFYNEQFF
DNA: TGTGCCAGCAGTCGAGACAGGGACTTCTACAATGAGCAGTTCTTC
D: -
J: TRBJ2-1
size: -
V: TRBV6-6
length: 15

CDR3: CSVIETGNIQYF
DNA: TGCAGCGTAATAGAGACAGGGAACATTCAGTACTTC
D: TRBD1
J: TRBJ2-4
size: many
V: TRBV29-1
length: 12

CDR3: CASSQERYSNQPQHF
DNA: TGCGCCAGCAGCCAAGAACGGTATAGCAATCAGCCCCAGCATTTT
D: -
J: TRBJ1-5
size: -
V: TRBV4-3
length: 15

CDR3: CATSDLRDPYNEQFF
DNA: TGTGCCACCAGTGACCTGAGGGACCCCTACAATGAGCAGTTCTTC
D: -
J: TRBJ2-1
size: few
V: TRBV24-1
length: 15

CDR3: CASSNPGPAQFF
DNA: TGTGCCAGCAGTAATCCGGGGCCTGCACAGTTCTTC
D: -
J: TRBJ2-1
size: few
V: TRBV6-2/TRBV6-3
length: 12

CDR3: CASSSHSEAYSNQPQHF
DNA: TGTGCCAGCAGCTCTCACTCCGAGGCATATAGCAATCAGCCCCAGCATTTT
D: -
J: TRBJ1-5
size: few
V: TRBV7-6
length: 17

CDR3: CASSGGSLFF
DNA: TGCGCCAGCAGCGGGGGCAGTCTGTTCTTC
D: -
J: TRBJ2-1
size: -
V: TRBV5-1
length: 10

CDR3: CASSLLSTDTQYF
DNA: TGTGCCAGCAGCCTTCTCAGTACAGATACGCAGTATTTT
D: -
J: TRBJ2-3
size: many
V: TRBV7-9
length: 13

CDR3: CASSTQPRRGNEKLFF
DNA: TGTGCCAGCAGCACACAACCCCGGCGGGGTAATGAAAAACTGTTTTTT
D: -
J: TRBJ1-4
size: few
V: TRBV7-2
length: 16

CDR3: CAISEGHGYEQYF
DNA: TGTGCCATCAGTGAGGGACACGGGTACGAGCAGTACTTC
D: -
J: TRBJ2-7
size: -
V: TRBV10-3
length: 13

CDR3: CASSPGTADEQYF
DNA: TGTGCCAGCAGCCCCGGGACAGCCGACGAGCAGTACTTC
D: TRBD1
J: TRBJ2-7
size: -
V: TRBV7-8
length: 13

CDR3: CASRASGGNEQFF
DNA: TGTGCCAGTAGGGCTAGCGGGGGAAATGAGCAGTTCTTC
D: TRBD2
J: TRBJ2-1
size: -
V: TRBV19
length: 13

CDR3: CASSSETLNTEAFF
DNA: TGCGCCAGCTCTTCGGAGACCTTGAACACTGAAGCTTTCTTT
D: -
J: TRBJ1-1
size: many
V: TRBV10-2
length: 14

CDR3: CSAKGQGAEKLFF
DNA: TGCAGCGCCAAAGGACAGGGGGCTGAAAAACTGTTTTTT
D: TRBD1
J: TRBJ1-4
size: -
V: TRBV29-1
length: 13